These T cell receptor beta chains were read from a single sample in a study of radiotherapy plus CTLA-4 blockade in lung cancer. Generated by immunoSEQ multiplex PCR, the TCRdb table keeps only in-frame clones and is missing some. The repertoire has 80,000 to 95,000 clones, roughly 85% of them found once; the top ten carry more than 20%. Sequenced material: peripheral blood, taken from a patient treated with radiotherapy plus ipilimumab. Receptors were obtained from a human donor with non-small cell lung cancer that progressed on radiotherapy plus ipilimumab. The CDR3 runs from the conserved cysteine through the conserved F or W. The D gene is left open where the match is weak. The listing skips clone size in some rows; elsewhere it reads once, few, many or a size class.

J: TRBJ1-1; D: NA; size: NA; V: TRBV27; DNA: TGTGCCAGCAGTTTATCGGCGAACACTGAAGCTTTCTTT; CDR3: CASSLSANTEAFF
J: TRBJ1-5; D: NA; size: NA; V: TRBV27; DNA: TGTGCCAGCAGTTTCGGTGGGCTTGGACCCCAGCATTTT; CDR3: CASSFGGLGPQHF
J: TRBJ2-1; D: TRBD2; size: NA; V: TRBV10-3; DNA: TGTGCCATCAGTGAGTCTGTTAGCGGGCATGAGCAGTTCTTC; CDR3: CAISESVSGHEQFF
J: TRBJ2-5; D: TRBD2; size: NA; V: TRBV14; DNA: TGTGCCAGCAGCCAAGTTGGACTAGCGCTCGGAGAGACCCAGTACTTC; CDR3: CASSQVGLALGETQYF
J: TRBJ1-2; D: NA; size: NA; V: TRBV6-5; DNA: TGTGCCAGCAGTTACGCACAGGGAGACTACACCTTC; CDR3: CASSYAQGDYTF
J: TRBJ2-7; D: TRBD1; size: NA; V: TRBV28; DNA: TGTGCCAGCAGTCCCGGGACAGGGGGCTACGAGCAGTACTTC; CDR3: CASSPGTGGYEQYF
J: TRBJ2-3; D: NA; size: NA; V: TRBV7-9; DNA: TGTGCCAGCAGCTTAGGAGGGATCACAGATACGCAGTATTTT; CDR3: CASSLGGITDTQYF
J: TRBJ1-5; D: TRBD1; size: few; V: TRBV6-1; DNA: TGTGCCAGCAGTGCCCAGGGGGGTTTCCAGCATTTT; CDR3: CASSAQGGFQHF
J: TRBJ1-1; D: TRBD1; size: once; V: TRBV6-1; DNA: TGTGCCAGCAGTCTTCCAGGGGGCTGGTCCGCTTTCTTT; CDR3: CASSLPGGWSAFF
J: TRBJ1-4; D: NA; size: many; V: TRBV9; DNA: TGTGCCAGCAGAGTGGGAAAACTGTTTTTT; CDR3: CASRVGKLFF
J: TRBJ2-7; D: TRBD2; size: NA; V: TRBV5-4; DNA: TGTGCCAGCAGCTTGACCGGGACTACCACTACGGAGCAGTACTTC; CDR3: CASSLTGTTTTEQYF
J: TRBJ1-1; D: NA; size: NA; V: TRBV27; DNA: TGTGCCAGCAGTTTTCTTACGGACACTGAAGCTTTCTTT; CDR3: CASSFLTDTEAFF
J: TRBJ1-3; D: NA; size: NA; V: TRBV2; DNA: TGTGCCAGTGACCAAGACAGGATCTCTGGAAACACCATATATTTT; CDR3: CASDQDRISGNTIYF
J: TRBJ2-7; D: TRBD1; size: many; V: TRBV15; DNA: TGTGCCACCAGCAGAGATACAGGGGGCTGGGAGCAGTACTTC; CDR3: CATSRDTGGWEQYF